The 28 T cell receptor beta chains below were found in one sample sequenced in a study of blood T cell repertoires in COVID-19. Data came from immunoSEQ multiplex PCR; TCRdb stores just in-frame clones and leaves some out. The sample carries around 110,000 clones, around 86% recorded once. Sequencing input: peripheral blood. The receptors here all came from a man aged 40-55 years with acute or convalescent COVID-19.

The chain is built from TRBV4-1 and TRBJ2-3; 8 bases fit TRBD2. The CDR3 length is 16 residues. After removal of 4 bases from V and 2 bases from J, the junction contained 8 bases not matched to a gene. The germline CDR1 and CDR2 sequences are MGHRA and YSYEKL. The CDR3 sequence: CASSRIGLATTDTQYF. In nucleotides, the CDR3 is TGCGCCAGCAGCCGTATAGGACTAGCCACCACAGATACGCAGTATTTT.

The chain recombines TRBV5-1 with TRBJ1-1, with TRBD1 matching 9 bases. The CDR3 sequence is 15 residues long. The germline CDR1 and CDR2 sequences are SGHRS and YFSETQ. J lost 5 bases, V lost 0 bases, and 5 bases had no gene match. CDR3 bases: TGCGCCAGCAGCTTGGACCGGACAGGGGTAACTGAAGCTTTCTTT. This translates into CASSLDRTGVTEAFF.

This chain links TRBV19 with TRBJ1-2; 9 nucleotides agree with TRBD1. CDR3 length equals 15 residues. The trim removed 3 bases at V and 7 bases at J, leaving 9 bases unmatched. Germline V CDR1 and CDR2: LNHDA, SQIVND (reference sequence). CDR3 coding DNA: TGTGCCAGTAGTATCCGGGACAGGGTTTACAGTGGCTACACCTTC. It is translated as CASSIRDRVYSGYTF.

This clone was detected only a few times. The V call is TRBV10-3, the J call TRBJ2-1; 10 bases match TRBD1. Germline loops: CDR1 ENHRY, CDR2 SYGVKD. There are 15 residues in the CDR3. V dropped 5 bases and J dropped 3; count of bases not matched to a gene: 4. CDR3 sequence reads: CAISNRDRGYNEQFF. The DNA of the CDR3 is TGTGCCATCAGTAACCGGGACAGGGGCTACAATGAGCAGTTCTTC.

CDR3 nucleotides: TGTGCCAGCAGCTTAGTTGGCCAGGGCGACGAGCAGTTCTTC. Protein product: CASSLVGQGDEQFF. The rearrangement joins TRBV7-2 to TRBJ2-1; perhaps TRBD1 as D (5 bases). Germline-derived CDR1 and CDR2 are SGHTA and FQGNSA. The length of the CDR3 is 14 residues. The ends were cut back, 1 base at V and 10 bases at J, with 14 bases in the middle.

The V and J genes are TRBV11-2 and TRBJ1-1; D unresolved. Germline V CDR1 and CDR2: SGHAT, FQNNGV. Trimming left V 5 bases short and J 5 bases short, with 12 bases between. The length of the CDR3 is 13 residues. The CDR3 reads CASSLYGKTEAFF. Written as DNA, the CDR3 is TGTGCCAGCAGCCTATACGGGAAGACTGAAGCTTTCTTT.

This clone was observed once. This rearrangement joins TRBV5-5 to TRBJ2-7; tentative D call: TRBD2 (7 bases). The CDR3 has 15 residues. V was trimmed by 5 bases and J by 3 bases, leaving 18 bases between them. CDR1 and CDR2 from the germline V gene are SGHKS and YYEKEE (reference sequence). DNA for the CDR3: TGTGCCAGCAGTCTCGATAGGGGGAGGGGCTACGAGCAGTACTTC. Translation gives CASSLDRGRGYEQYF.

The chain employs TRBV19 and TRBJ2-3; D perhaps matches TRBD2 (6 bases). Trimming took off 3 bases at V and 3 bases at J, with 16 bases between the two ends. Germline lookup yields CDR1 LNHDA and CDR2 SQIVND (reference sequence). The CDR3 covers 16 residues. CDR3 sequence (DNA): TGTGCCAGTAGTATCCTTGGGGGAGGTCAGACAGATACGCAGTATTTT. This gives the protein CASSILGGGQTDTQYF. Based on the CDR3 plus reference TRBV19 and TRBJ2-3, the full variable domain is DGGITQSPKYLFRKEGQNVTLSCEQNLNHDAMYWYRQDPGQGLRLIYYSQIVNDFQKGDIAEGYSVSREKKESFPLTVTSAQKNPTAFYLCASSILGGGQTDTQYFGPGTRLTVL.

This CDR3 reads CASSLGSGLGAFF. The CDR3 bases are TGTGCCAGCAGCTTAGGTTCGGGGTTGGGGGCTTTCTTT. J is TRBJ1-1 and V is TRBV7-9, with D uncertain. V lost 1 base and J lost 11, with 14 bases in between. CDR3 length equals 13 residues. Germline V gene sequence: CDR1 SEHNR, CDR2 FQNEAQ (reference sequence).

CDR3 coding DNA: TGTGCCAGCAGCCCCTCGGACAGGGGATACGAGCAGTACTTC. Protein: CASSPSDRGYEQYF. The genes are TRBV9 and TRBJ2-7, with 9 bases fitting TRBD1. The CDR3 covers 14 residues. Germline CDR1 is SGDLS and CDR2 is YYNGEE. Unmatched junction bases numbered 6, after V lost 4 bases and J lost 4 bases.

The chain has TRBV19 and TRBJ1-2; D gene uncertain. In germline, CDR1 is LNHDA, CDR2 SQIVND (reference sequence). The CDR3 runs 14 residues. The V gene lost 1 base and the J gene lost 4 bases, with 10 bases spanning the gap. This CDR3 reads CASSIGPSSYGYTF. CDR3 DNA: TGTGCCAGTAGTATAGGCCCCAGTTCCTATGGCTACACCTTC.

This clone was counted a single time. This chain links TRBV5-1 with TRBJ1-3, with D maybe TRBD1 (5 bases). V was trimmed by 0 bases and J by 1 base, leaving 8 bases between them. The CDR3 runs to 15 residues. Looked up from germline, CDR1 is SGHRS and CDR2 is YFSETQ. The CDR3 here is CASSLAGGSGNTIYF. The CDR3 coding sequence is TGCGCCAGCAGCTTGGCCGGGGGGTCTGGAAACACCATATATTTT. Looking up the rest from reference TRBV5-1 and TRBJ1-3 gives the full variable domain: KAGVTQTPRYLIKTRGQQVTLSCSPISGHRSVSWYQQTPGQGLQFLFEYFSETQRNKGNFPGRFSGRQFSNSRSEMNVSTLELGDSALYLCASSLAGGSGNTIYFGEGSWLTVV.

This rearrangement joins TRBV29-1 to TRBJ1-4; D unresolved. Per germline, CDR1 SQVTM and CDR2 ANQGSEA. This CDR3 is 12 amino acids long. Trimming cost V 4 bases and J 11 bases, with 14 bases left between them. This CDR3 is CSVVVSREKLFF. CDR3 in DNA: TGCAGCGTTGTAGTTTCCCGGGAGAAACTGTTTTTT.

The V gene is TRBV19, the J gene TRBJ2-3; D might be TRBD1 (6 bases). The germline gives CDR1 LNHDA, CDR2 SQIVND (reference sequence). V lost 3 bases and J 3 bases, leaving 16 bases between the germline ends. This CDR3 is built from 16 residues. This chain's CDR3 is CASSIRGAEPTDTQYF. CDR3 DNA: TGTGCCAGTAGTATCAGGGGCGCAGAGCCAACAGATACGCAGTATTTT.

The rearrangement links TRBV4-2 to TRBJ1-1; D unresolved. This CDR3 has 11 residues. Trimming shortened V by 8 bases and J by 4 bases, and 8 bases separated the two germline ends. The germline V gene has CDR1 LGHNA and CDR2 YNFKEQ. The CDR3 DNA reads TGTGCCAGCGAGGAGGGCACTGAAGCTTTCTTT. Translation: CASEEGTEAFF.

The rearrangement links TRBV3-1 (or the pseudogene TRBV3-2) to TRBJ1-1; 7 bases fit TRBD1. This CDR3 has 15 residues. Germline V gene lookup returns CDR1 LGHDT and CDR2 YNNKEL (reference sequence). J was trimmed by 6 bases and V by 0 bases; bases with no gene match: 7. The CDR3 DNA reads TGTGCCAGCAGCCAAGATGAAGGGGGCTTGGCTGAAGCTTTCTTT. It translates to CASSQDEGGLAEAFF.

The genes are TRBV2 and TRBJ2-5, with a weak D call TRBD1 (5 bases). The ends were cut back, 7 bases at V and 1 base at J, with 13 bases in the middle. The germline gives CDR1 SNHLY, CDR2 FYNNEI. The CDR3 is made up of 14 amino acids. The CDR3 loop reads CASTMDQGQETQYF. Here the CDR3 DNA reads TGTGCCAGCACTATGGACCAGGGCCAAGAGACCCAGTACTTC.

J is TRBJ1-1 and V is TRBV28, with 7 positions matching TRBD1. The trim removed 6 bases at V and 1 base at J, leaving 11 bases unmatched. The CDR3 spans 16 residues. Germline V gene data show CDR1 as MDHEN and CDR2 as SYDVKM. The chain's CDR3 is CASSRGEGAPNTEAFF. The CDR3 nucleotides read TGTGCCAGCAGCCGAGGAGAGGGGGCGCCGAACACTGAAGCTTTCTTT.

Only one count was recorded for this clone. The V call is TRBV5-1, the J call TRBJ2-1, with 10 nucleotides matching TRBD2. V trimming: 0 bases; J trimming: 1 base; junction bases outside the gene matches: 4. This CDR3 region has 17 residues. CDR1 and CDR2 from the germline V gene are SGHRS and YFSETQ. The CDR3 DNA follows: TGCGCCAGCAGCTTGGGTCCGGGACTAGCGTCCTACAATGAGCAGTTCTTC. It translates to CASSLGPGLASYNEQFF.

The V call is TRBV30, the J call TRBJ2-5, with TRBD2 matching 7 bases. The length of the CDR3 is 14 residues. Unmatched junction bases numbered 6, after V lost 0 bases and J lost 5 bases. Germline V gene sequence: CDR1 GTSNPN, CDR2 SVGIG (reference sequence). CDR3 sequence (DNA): TGTGCCTGGAGTGTAAGCGGGGCGGGGGAGACCCAGTACTTC. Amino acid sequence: CAWSVSGAGETQYF.

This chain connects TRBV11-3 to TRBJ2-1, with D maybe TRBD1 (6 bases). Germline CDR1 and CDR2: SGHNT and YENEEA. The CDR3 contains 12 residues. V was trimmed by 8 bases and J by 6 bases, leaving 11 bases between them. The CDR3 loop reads CASGNRVNEQFF. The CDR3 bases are TGTGCCAGCGGCAACAGGGTCAATGAGCAGTTCTTC. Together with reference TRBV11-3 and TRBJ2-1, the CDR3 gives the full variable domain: EAGVVQSPRYKIIEKKQPVAFWCNPISGHNTLYWYLQNLGQGPELLIRYENEEAVDDSQLPKDRFSAERLKGVDSTLKIQPAELGDSAVYLCASGNRVNEQFFGPGTRLTVL.

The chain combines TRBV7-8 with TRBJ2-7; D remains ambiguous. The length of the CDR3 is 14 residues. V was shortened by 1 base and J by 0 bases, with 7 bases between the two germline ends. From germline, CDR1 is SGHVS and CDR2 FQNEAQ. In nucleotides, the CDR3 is TGTGCCAGCAGCTTAGTTCTGAGCTCCTACGAGCAGTACTTC. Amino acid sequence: CASSLVLSSYEQYF.

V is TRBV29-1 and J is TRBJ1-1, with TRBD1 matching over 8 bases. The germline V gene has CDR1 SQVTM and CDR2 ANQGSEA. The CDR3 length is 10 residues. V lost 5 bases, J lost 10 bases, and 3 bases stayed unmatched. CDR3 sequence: CSVYRGRAFF. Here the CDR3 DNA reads TGCAGCGTTTACAGGGGGAGAGCTTTCTTT.

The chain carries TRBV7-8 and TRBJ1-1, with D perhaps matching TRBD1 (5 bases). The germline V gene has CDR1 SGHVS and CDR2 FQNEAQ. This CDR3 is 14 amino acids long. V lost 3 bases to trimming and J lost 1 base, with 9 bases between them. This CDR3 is CASSLATGNTEAFF. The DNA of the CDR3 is TGTGCCAGCAGCTTGGCAACAGGGAACACTGAAGCTTTCTTT.

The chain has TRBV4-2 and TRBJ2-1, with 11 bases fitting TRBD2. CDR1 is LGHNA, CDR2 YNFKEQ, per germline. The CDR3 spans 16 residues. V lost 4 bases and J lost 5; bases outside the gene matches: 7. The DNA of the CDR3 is TGTGCCAGCAGCCGACCCGGGACTAGCGGAGACAATGAGCAGTTCTTC. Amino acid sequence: CASSRPGTSGDNEQFF.

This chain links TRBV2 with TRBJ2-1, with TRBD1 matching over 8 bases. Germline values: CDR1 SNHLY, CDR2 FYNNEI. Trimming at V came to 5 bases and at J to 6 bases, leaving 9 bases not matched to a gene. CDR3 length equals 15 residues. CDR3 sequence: CASSPGQGLLNEQFF. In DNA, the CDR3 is TGTGCCAGCAGTCCCGGACAGGGCTTGCTCAATGAGCAGTTCTTC.

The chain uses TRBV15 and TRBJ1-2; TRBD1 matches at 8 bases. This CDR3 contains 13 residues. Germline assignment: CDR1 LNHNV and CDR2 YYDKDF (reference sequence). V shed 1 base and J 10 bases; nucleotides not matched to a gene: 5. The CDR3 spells CATSRGTGNIYTF. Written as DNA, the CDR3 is TGTGCCACCAGCAGAGGGACAGGGAACATCTACACCTTC.

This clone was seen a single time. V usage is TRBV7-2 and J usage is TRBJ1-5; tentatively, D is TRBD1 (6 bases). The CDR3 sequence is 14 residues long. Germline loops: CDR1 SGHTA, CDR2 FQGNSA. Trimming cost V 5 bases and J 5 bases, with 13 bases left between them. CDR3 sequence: CASSPTGIYQPQHF. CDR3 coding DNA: TGTGCCAGCAGCCCAACAGGGATCTATCAGCCCCAGCATTTT. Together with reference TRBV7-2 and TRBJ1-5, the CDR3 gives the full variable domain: GAGVSQSPSNKVTEKGKDVELRCDPISGHTALYWYRQSLGQGLEFLIYFQGNSAPDKSGLPSDRFSAERTGGSVSTLTIQRTQQEDSAVYLCASSPTGIYQPQHFGDGTRLSIL.